These 32 T cell receptor beta chains originate from one sample sequenced in a study of T cell responses to AZD1222 COVID-19 vaccine. Data came from immunoSEQ multiplex PCR; TCRdb stores just in-frame clones and leaves some out. The sample contains about 100,000 clones, about 93% of which appear only once. The material was peripheral blood, obtained on day 0 of AZD1222 vaccination. These receptor sequences come from an adult in good health.

The CDR3 DNA reads as TGTGCCAGCAGCCCATCACAGGGGGTTCTTTTCTATGGCTACACCTTC. Translating gives CASSPSQGVLFYGYTF. This chain joins TRBV11-2 and TRBJ1-2, with TRBD1 matching over 8 bases. Germline CDR1 and CDR2: SGHAT and FQNNGV. The V segment lost 5 bases and the J segment 4 bases; nucleotides outside the gene matches: 12. The CDR3 is 16 residues long.

The V call is TRBV11-3, the J call TRBJ2-2; weak D call: TRBD1 (6 bases). With 5 bases removed from V and 4 bases from J, the gap between germline ends came to 11 bases. The CDR3 length is 14 residues. Germline lookup yields CDR1 SGHNT and CDR2 YENEEA. DNA of the CDR3: TGTGCCAGCAGCCGACAGACAGGCACCGGGGAGCTGTTTTTT. It is translated as CASSRQTGTGELFF.

The rearrangement joins TRBV5-1 to TRBJ1-5, with D possibly matching TRBD1 (5 bases). The CDR3 has 13 residues. Germline loops: CDR1 SGHRS, CDR2 YFSETQ. V lost 2 bases and J lost 7, with 10 bases in between. CDR3 residues: CASSFSGSQPQHF. CDR3 DNA: TGCGCCAGCAGCTTCTCAGGGAGCCAGCCCCAGCATTTT.

Written as DNA, the CDR3 is TGCAGTGCTAGTGATACTAGCGGGAGTATGGTACATGAGCAGTTCTTC. Residues: CSASDTSGSMVHEQFF. The chain carries TRBV20-1 and TRBJ2-1; 11 bases fit TRBD2. Trimming took 3 bases from V and 8 from J; bases not matched to a gene: 12. The CDR3 totals 16 residues. CDR1 and CDR2 (germline): DFQATT, SNEGSKA (reference sequence).

The gene calls are TRBV9 and TRBJ1-6, with 8 bases fitting TRBD1. The junction had 3 bases not matched to a gene; V was cut back by 1 base and J by 9 bases. Per germline, CDR1 SGDLS and CDR2 YYNGEE. The CDR3 length is 14 residues. CDR3 nucleotide sequence: TGTGCCAGCAGCGTAACAGGGGGGCTTTCACCCCTCCACTTT. This gives the protein CASSVTGGLSPLHF.

The gene calls are TRBV4-2 and TRBJ1-2; D might be TRBD1 (6 bases). Trimming took 0 bases from V and 4 from J, leaving 12 bases between them. Germline loops: CDR1 LGHNA, CDR2 YNFKEQ. This CDR3 has 15 residues. CDR3 sequence: CASSQDWGQVYGYTF. CDR3 nucleotide sequence: TGTGCCAGCAGCCAAGATTGGGGGCAGGTCTATGGCTACACCTTC.

This clone was counted a few times. The chain is built from TRBV7-2 and TRBJ1-3, with D perhaps TRBD1 (5 bases). The CDR3 has 12 residues. V lost 7 bases, J lost 7 bases, and 11 bases lay in between. CDR1 and CDR2 (germline): SGHTA, FQGNSA. The CDR3 sequence is CASTLQANTIYF. In DNA, the CDR3 is TGTGCCAGCACCCTACAGGCGAACACCATATATTTT.

The rearrangement joins TRBV28 to TRBJ2-7, with no clear D. V was trimmed by 4 bases and J by 6 bases, leaving 16 bases between them. Germline V gives CDR1 MDHEN, CDR2 SYDVKM. CDR3 length equals 14 residues. CDR3 loop: CASSSTNLVSEQYF. CDR3 in DNA: TGTGCCAGCAGTTCGACCAATCTAGTTTCCGAGCAGTACTTC.

V usage is TRBV7-9 and J usage is TRBJ2-2; unclear D gene. Trimming stripped 7 bases from V and 6 bases from J, with 9 bases between. CDR1 is SEHNR and CDR2 is FQNEAQ in the germline V gene (reference sequence). The CDR3 runs 12 residues. This CDR3 is CASNPEAGELFF. In nucleotides, the CDR3 is TGTGCCAGCAATCCTGAAGCCGGGGAGCTGTTTTTT.

The chain combines TRBV5-5 with TRBJ2-7; the match to TRBD2 covers 11 bases. The CDR3 totals 15 residues. The ends lost 2 bases at V and 6 bases at J; junction bases unmatched: 7. CDR1 SGHKS and CDR2 YYEKEE come from the germline V gene (reference sequence). CDR3 amino acids: CASSFVLAGEGEQYF. In nucleotides, the CDR3 is TGTGCCAGCAGCTTCGTACTAGCGGGAGAAGGCGAGCAGTACTTC.

The chain is built from TRBV7-9 and TRBJ2-1; 10 positions agree with TRBD2. The CDR3 has 18 amino acids. With 0 bases clipped from V and 2 bases from J, the junction kept 7 bases outside the gene matches. Germline CDR1 and CDR2: SEHNR and FQNEAQ (reference sequence). The DNA for the CDR3 is TGTGCCAGCAGCTTAGCACATTGGACTAGCGGCGCCTACAATGAGCAGTTCTTC. Amino acid sequence: CASSLAHWTSGAYNEQFF. Complete variable domain (other parts from reference TRBV7-9 and TRBJ2-1): DTGVSQNPRHKITKRGQNVTFRCDPISEHNRLYWYRQTLGQGPEFLTYFQNEAQLEKSRLLSDRFSAERPKGSFSTLEIQRTEQGDSAMYLCASSLAHWTSGAYNEQFFGPGTRLTVL.

The chain recombines TRBV5-1 with TRBJ2-1, with a weak D call TRBD2 (6 bases). This CDR3 is built from 15 residues. Germline V gene sequence: CDR1 SGHRS, CDR2 YFSETQ. V dropped 3 bases and J dropped 5 bases, with 15 bases sitting between them. The CDR3 nucleotides read TGCGCCAGCAGCTCGAGACAGACTAGTAACAATGAGCAGTTCTTC. Translated: CASSSRQTSNNEQFF.

The chain employs TRBV5-1 and TRBJ1-1; possible D gene TRBD1, 6 bases. Trimming pared 4 bases from V and 0 bases from J, leaving 19 bases between. The CDR3 contains 17 residues. In germline, CDR1 is SGHRS, CDR2 YFSETQ. Here the CDR3 DNA reads TGCGCCAGCAGCCTATCACAGGGTCTGGGGATGAACACTGAAGCTTTCTTT. Protein: CASSLSQGLGMNTEAFF.

The J gene is TRBJ2-1, the V gene TRBV27; 9 nucleotides match TRBD1. The germline V gene has CDR1 MNHEY and CDR2 SMNVEV (reference sequence). CDR3 size: 15 residues. Trimming cost V 2 bases and J 6 bases; bases outside gene matches: 5. The CDR3 loop is CASSLVGTGSNEQFF. The CDR3 DNA is TGTGCCAGCAGTTTAGTTGGGACAGGGAGCAATGAGCAGTTCTTC.

The CDR3 reads CASSQERYSSYEQYF. The CDR3 DNA sequence: TGTGCCAGCAGCCAGGAGAGATACTCCTCCTACGAGCAGTACTTC. The chain joins TRBV5-4 to TRBJ2-7; D is ambiguous. The V gene lost 4 bases and the J gene lost 0 bases, with 14 bases spanning the gap. Germline V gives CDR1 SGHNT, CDR2 YYREEE (reference sequence). CDR3 length equals 15 residues.

The CDR3 protein is CASSDKASDQPQHF. CDR3 nucleotides: TGTGCCAGCTCCGACAAGGCCAGCGATCAGCCCCAGCATTTT. The genes are TRBV18 and TRBJ1-5; D gene uncertain. Germline CDR1 and CDR2: KGHSH and LQKENI. The CDR3 is made up of 14 amino acids. Trimming cost V 6 bases and J 5 bases, with 14 bases left between them.

This clone came up a few times. The CDR3 protein is CASSLSSRGHIRGGYTF. CDR3 nucleotide sequence: TGTGCCAGCAGTTTATCATCCAGGGGACACATTAGGGGTGGCTACACCTTC. The chain couples TRBV27 to TRBJ1-2, with D perhaps TRBD1 (6 bases). The germline V gene has CDR1 MNHEY and CDR2 SMNVEV (reference sequence). Trimming left V 0 bases short and J 7 bases short, with 21 bases between. The CDR3 is 17 residues long.

This rearrangement joins TRBV5-3 to TRBJ2-7, with 10 bases aligning to TRBD1. TRBV5-3 is an open reading frame, and its role is uncertain. This CDR3 has 15 amino acids. V shed 2 bases and J 2 bases; nucleotides not matched to a gene: 4. The CDR3 sequence: CARSFRTGGTYEQYF. DNA for the CDR3: TGTGCCAGAAGCTTTAGGACAGGGGGTACCTACGAGCAGTACTTC.

The chain is built from TRBV27 and TRBJ1-4; D unclear. Germline V gives CDR1 MNHEY, CDR2 SMNVEV (reference sequence). The CDR3 is 14 residues long. The ends were cut back, 4 bases at V and 4 bases at J, with 10 bases in the middle. The CDR3 here is CASSSGVFNEKLFF. In DNA form, the CDR3 reads TGTGCCAGCAGTTCCGGGGTCTTTAATGAAAAACTGTTTTTT.

This rearrangement joins TRBV29-1 to TRBJ1-5; tentatively, D is TRBD1 (5 bases). The germline CDR1 and CDR2 sequences are SQVTM and ANQGSEA. This CDR3 region has 15 residues. V was trimmed by 6 bases and J by 2 bases, leaving 17 bases between them. CDR3 region: CSVAVGGLGNQPQHF. CDR3 DNA: TGCAGCGTCGCGGTGGGGGGATTAGGCAATCAGCCCCAGCATTTT.

This clone was detected a few times. This chain connects TRBV4-1 to TRBJ2-1, with 8 bases fitting TRBD2. The length of the CDR3 is 17 residues. Germline V gives CDR1 MGHRA, CDR2 YSYEKL. The J segment lost 7 bases and the V segment lost 6 bases, leaving 17 bases of the junction unmatched. For the CDR3, the DNA is TGCGCCAGCAGTCGTGGCGGCCTAGCGGGCCTTGGGAATGAGCAGTTCTTC. It encodes CASSRGGLAGLGNEQFF.

J is TRBJ2-1 and V is TRBV10-3; maybe TRBD2 (6 bases). The CDR3 is 15 residues long. V lost 4 bases and J lost 6, with 16 bases in between. Germline V gene sequence: CDR1 ENHRY, CDR2 SYGVKD. The CDR3 sequence: CAISAEEGGINEQFF. CDR3 sequence (DNA): TGTGCCATCAGTGCTGAGGAGGGCGGAATCAATGAGCAGTTCTTC.

Here the CDR3 reads CASTEESTEAFF. CDR3 in DNA: TGTGCCAGCACCGAGGAGTCGACTGAAGCTTTCTTT. This chain joins TRBV6-5 and TRBJ1-1; D not resolved. Germline values: CDR1 MNHEY, CDR2 SVGAGI. The ends were cut back, 7 bases at V and 5 bases at J, with 11 bases in the middle. The CDR3 contains 12 residues.

This chain joins TRBV6-1 and TRBJ2-5, with D maybe TRBD2 (6 bases). Trimming cost V 1 base and J 5 bases, with 11 bases left between them. The germline gives CDR1 MNHNS, CDR2 SASEGT. The CDR3 extends over 14 amino acids. CDR3 nucleotides: TGTGCCAGCAGTGAAGACGGGGGTTGGGAGACCCAGTACTTC. It yields the protein CASSEDGGWETQYF.

V usage is TRBV5-5 and J usage is TRBJ1-6, with 8 bases aligning to TRBD1. The V gene end was trimmed by 0 bases and the J gene end by 10 bases; junction bases not matched to a gene: 6. The CDR3 is 15 residues long. Germline V gene sequence: CDR1 SGHKS, CDR2 YYEKEE (reference sequence). CDR3 loop: CASSLVQGAGSPLHF. CDR3 sequence (DNA): TGTGCCAGCAGCTTGGTCCAGGGGGCAGGATCACCCCTCCACTTT. The full variable domain, in which reference TRBV5-5 and TRBJ1-6 provide the parts outside the CDR3, is DAGVTQSPTHLIKTRGQQVTLRCSPISGHKSVSWYQQVLGQGPQFIFQYYEKEERGRGNFPDRFSARQFPNYSSELNVNALLLGDSALYLCASSLVQGAGSPLHFGNGTRLTVT.

For this clone: Different DNA sequences within this sample yield the same CDR3. The V gene is TRBV4-1, the J gene TRBJ1-2; D not certain. The CDR3 spans 12 residues. CDR1 MGHRA and CDR2 YSYEKL come from the germline V gene. V dropped 3 bases and J dropped 0 bases, with 2 bases sitting between them. The CDR3 loop is CASSQANYGYTF. DNA of the CDR3: TGCGCCAGCAGCCAGGCTAACTATGGCTACACCTTC.

The sample holds one count of this clone. The chain uses TRBV30 and TRBJ2-7; TRBD2 aligns across 7 bases. Germline lookup yields CDR1 GTSNPN and CDR2 SVGIG (reference sequence). J lost 2 bases, V lost 0 bases, and 13 bases had no gene match. CDR3 length equals 17 residues. The CDR3 reads CAWSVRRGAGDTYEQYF. CDR3 coding DNA: TGTGCCTGGAGTGTAAGAAGGGGCGCGGGGGATACCTACGAGCAGTACTTC. Filled out from reference TRBV30 and TRBJ2-7, the complete variable domain reads SQTIHQWPATLVQPVGSPLSLECTVEGTSNPNLYWYRQAAGRGLQLLFYSVGIGQISSEVPQNLSASRPQDRQFILSSKKLLLSDSGFYLCAWSVRRGAGDTYEQYFGPGTRLTVT.

This chain joins TRBV3-1 (or the pseudogene TRBV3-2) and TRBJ1-4; 7 positions match TRBD1. Germline values: CDR1 LGHDT, CDR2 YNNKEL (reference sequence). V was pared by 2 bases and J by 4 bases, with 7 bases of the junction left unmatched. This CDR3 is 16 amino acids long. CDR3 DNA: TGTGCCAGCAGCCAAACGGGGGGGACAGATAATGAAAAACTGTTTTTT. Its translation: CASSQTGGTDNEKLFF.

V is TRBV4-1 and J is TRBJ1-3; the D gene is possibly TRBD1 (5 bases). The CDR3 consists of 17 residues. Germline-derived CDR1 and CDR2 are MGHRA and YSYEKL. Trimming removed 0 bases from V and 0 bases from J, with 12 bases in between. The DNA of the CDR3 is TGCGCCAGCAGCCAAGATCAGGGTGCCCTCTCTGGAAACACCATATATTTT. Amino acids: CASSQDQGALSGNTIYF.

The chain uses TRBV28 and TRBJ1-2; D gene uncertain. V dropped 4 bases and J dropped 4 bases, with 4 bases sitting between them. Germline loops: CDR1 MDHEN, CDR2 SYDVKM. The CDR3 sequence is 11 residues long. CDR3 sequence reads: CASSSRYGYTF. DNA for the CDR3: TGTGCCAGCAGTTCTCGCTATGGCTACACCTTC.

The CDR3, as DNA: TGTGCCAGCAGTGGAGGACAGGGGCCTACAGATACGCAGTATTTT. Protein sequence: CASSGGQGPTDTQYF. V usage is TRBV6-4 and J usage is TRBJ2-3, with TRBD1 identical over 9 bases. The CDR3 runs 15 residues. Per the germline V gene, CDR1 is MRHNA and CDR2 is SNTAGT. V lost 4 bases and J lost 3; bases outside the gene matches: 5.

This chain connects TRBV3-1 (or the pseudogene TRBV3-2) to TRBJ1-1, with D hard to call. V was pared by 0 bases and J by 7 bases, with 3 bases between. CDR1 and CDR2 from the germline V gene are LGHDT and YNNKEL (reference sequence). This CDR3 comprises 11 residues. The CDR3 nucleotides read TGTGCCAGCAGCCAAGATGTTGAAGCTTTCTTT. This codes for CASSQDVEAFF.